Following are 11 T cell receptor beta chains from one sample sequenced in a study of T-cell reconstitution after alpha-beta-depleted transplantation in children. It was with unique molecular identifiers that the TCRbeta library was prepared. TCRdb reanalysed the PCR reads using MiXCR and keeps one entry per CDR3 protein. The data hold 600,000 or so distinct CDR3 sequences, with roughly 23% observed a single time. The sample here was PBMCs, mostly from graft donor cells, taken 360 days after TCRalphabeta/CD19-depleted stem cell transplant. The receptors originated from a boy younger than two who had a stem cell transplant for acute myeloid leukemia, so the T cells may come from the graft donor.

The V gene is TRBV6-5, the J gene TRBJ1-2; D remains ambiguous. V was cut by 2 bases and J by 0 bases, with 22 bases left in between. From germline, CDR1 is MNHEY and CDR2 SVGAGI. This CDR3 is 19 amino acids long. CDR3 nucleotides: TGTGCCAGCAGTTACCTCCAAGGAGCAGCGACCGGCTCTAACTATGGCTACACCTTC. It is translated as CASSYLQGAATGSNYGYTF.

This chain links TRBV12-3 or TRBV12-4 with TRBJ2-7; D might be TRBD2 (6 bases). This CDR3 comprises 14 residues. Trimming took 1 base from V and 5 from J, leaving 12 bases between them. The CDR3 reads CASSLVSRRDEQYF. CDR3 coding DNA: TGTGCCAGCAGTTTAGTATCCAGGAGGGACGAGCAGTACTTC.

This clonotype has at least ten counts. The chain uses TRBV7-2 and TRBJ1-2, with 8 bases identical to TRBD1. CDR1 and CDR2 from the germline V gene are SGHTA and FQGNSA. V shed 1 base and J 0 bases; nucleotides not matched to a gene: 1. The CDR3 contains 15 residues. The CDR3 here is CASSLGDRPNYGYTF. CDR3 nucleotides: TGTGCCAGCAGCTTAGGGGACAGGCCTAACTATGGCTACACCTTC.

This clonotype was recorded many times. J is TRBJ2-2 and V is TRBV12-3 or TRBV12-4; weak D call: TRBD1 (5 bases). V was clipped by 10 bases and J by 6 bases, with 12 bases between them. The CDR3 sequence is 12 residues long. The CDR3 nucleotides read TGTGCCATCAGACCCAGGGCCGGGGAGCTGTTTTTT. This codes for CAIRPRAGELFF.

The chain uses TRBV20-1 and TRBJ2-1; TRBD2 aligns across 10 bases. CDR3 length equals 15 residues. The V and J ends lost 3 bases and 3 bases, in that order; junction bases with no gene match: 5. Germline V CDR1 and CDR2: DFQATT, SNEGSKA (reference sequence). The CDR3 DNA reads TGCAGTGCTAGGCCCGCTAGCGGGGGCTACAATGAGCAGTTCTTC. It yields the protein CSARPASGGYNEQFF.

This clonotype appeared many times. In DNA form, the CDR3 reads TGCAGCGCCCGCAGGGGAGAAAAACTGTTTTTT. Translated: CSARRGEKLFF. The chain is built from TRBV29-1 and TRBJ1-4; perhaps TRBD1 as D (6 bases). The V end was cut by 7 bases, the J end by 8 bases, with 11 bases between. Germline V gives CDR1 SQVTM, CDR2 ANQGSEA. This CDR3 comprises 11 residues.

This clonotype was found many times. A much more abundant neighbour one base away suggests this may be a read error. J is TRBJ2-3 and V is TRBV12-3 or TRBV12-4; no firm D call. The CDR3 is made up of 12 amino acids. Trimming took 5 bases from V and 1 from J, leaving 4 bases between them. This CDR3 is CASSRRTDTQYF. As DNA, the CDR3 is TGTGCCAGCAGTCGACGCACAGATACGCAGTATTTT.

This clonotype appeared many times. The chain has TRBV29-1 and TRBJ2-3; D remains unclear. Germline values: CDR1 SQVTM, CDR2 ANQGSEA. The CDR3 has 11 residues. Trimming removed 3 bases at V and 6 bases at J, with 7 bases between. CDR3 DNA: TGCAGCGTTGACCCGTGGGATACGCAGTATTTT. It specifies CSVDPWDTQYF.

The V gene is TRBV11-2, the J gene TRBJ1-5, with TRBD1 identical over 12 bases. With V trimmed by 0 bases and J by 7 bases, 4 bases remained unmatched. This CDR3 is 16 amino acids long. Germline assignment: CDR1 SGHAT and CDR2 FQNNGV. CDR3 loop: CASSLDGTGGRQPQHF. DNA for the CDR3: TGTGCCAGCAGCTTAGATGGGACAGGGGGCCGACAGCCCCAGCATTTT.

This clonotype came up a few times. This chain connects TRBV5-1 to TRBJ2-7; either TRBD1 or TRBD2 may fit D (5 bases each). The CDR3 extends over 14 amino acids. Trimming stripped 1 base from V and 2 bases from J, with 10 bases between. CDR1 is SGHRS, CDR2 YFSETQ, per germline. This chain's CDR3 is CASSLWRGAYEQYF. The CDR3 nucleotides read TGCGCCAGCAGCTTGTGGCGAGGGGCCTACGAGCAGTACTTC.

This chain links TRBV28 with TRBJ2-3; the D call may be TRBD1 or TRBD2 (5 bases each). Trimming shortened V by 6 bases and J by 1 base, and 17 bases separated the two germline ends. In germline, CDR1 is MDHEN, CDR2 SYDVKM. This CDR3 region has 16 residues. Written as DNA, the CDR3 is TGTGCCAGCAGCGACTTTGGGGGAGTGGGCACAGATACGCAGTATTTT. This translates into CASSDFGGVGTDTQYF.